This passage covers 5 T cell receptor beta chains from one sample sequenced in a study of blood T cells in healthy people across ages. Next came a second PCR, run for about 7 to 12 cycles, which used a sample-barcoded 5' primer along with a J-beta primer mix. TCRdb reanalysed the 5' RACE reads using MiXCR and keeps one entry per CDR3 protein. The sample lists hundreds of thousands of distinct CDR3 sequences; around 21% were seen once. The sample taken for sequencing was blood. The receptors stem from a man in his 70s in good health.

The chain carries TRBV28 and TRBJ2-5; 7 bases map to TRBD2. The J call could be wrong; TRBJ2-7 is a better fit for the DNA end. Per germline, CDR1 MDHEN and CDR2 SYDVKM. The length of the CDR3 is 14 residues. CDR3 sequence (DNA): TGTGCCAGCAACCTGGGAGGGACCCCTTACGAGCAGTACTTC. Translation: CASNLGGTPYEQYF.

V gene TRBV20-1 combines with J gene TRBJ2-1, with a weak D call TRBD2 (6 bases). Trimming took 6 bases from V and 2 from J, leaving 11 bases between them. The CDR3 contains 13 residues. Germline lookup yields CDR1 DFQATT and CDR2 SNEGSKA (reference sequence). The CDR3 loop is CSAMTRAYNEQFF. CDR3 coding DNA: TGCAGTGCAATGACTAGAGCCTACAATGAGCAGTTCTTC.

This clonotype was found a few times. The CDR3 loop reads CASSSLTGYQETQYF. Written as DNA, the CDR3 is TGCGCCAGCAGCTCCCTTACAGGGTACCAAGAGACCCAGTACTTC. The chain is built from TRBV5-1 and TRBJ2-5, with D possibly matching TRBD1 (6 bases). The germline CDR1 and CDR2 sequences are SGHRS and YFSETQ. Trimming took off 3 bases at V and 0 bases at J, with 12 bases between the two ends. There are 15 residues in the CDR3.

The CDR3 sequence is CAGRENYEQYF. CDR3 coding DNA: TGTGCCGGCAGGGAGAATTACGAGCAGTACTTC. The chain joins TRBV10-3 to TRBJ2-5; D may correspond to TRBD1 or TRBD2 (5 bases each). The J call may be incorrect, as the DNA end agrees better with TRBJ2-7. The CDR3 is made up of 11 amino acids. Looked up from germline, CDR1 is ENHRY and CDR2 is SYGVKD.

This clonotype showed up just a few times. The rearrangement joins TRBV4-1 to TRBJ2-3; a weak D match, TRBD1 (5 bases). The CDR3 is made up of 17 amino acids. Trimming shortened V by 0 bases and J by 4 bases, and 17 bases separated the two germline ends. Germline lookup yields CDR1 MGHRA and CDR2 YSYEKL. CDR3 sequence reads: CASSQEALVVRADTQYF. The CDR3 nucleotides read TGCGCCAGCAGCCAAGAGGCCCTGGTAGTCAGGGCAGATACGCAGTATTTT.